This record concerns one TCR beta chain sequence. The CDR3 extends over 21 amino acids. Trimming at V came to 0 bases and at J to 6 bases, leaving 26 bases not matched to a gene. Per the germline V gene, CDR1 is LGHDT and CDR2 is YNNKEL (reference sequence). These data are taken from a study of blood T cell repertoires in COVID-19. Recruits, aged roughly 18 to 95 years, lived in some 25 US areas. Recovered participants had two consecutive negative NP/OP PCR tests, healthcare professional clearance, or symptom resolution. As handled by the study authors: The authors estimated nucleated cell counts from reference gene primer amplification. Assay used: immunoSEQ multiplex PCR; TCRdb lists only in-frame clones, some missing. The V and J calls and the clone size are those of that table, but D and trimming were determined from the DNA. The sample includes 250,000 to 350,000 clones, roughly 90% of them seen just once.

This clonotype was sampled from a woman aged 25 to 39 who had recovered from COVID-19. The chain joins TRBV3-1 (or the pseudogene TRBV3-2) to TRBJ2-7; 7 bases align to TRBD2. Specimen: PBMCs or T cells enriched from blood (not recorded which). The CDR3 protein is CASSQDLEAGPPPGTSSEQYF. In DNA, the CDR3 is TGTGCCAGCAGCCAAGATCTTGAAGCGGGACCACCGCCCGGTACCAGCTCCGAGCAGTACTTC.